This T cell receptor (beta chain) is from a study of beta chain features in type 1 diabetes. Broader study findings: Patients with type 1 diabetes carried fewer insertions and had more deletions at their VDJ junctions. Among patients, naive, central memory and Treg TCRB repertoires appeared more similar than among healthy donors.

This clone was detected only a few times. Its matching antigen is unknown. Per germline, CDR1 GTSNPN and CDR2 SVGIG (reference sequence). V dropped 8 bases and J dropped 2; count of bases not matched to a gene: 8. The CDR3 is 14 amino acids. Since all of the isolated RNA was reverse transcribed, expressed TCRB transcripts were what got sequenced. The method was immunoSEQ multiplex PCR; TCRdb's version includes in-frame clones alone and lacks a portion of them. Of 450,000 to 600,000 clones in the sample, about 32% are singletons; the top ten hold 0.06% to 0.07%. The specimen sequenced was naive CD4+ T cells from blood. The TCR was taken from a man aged 18 to 29 in good health. This chain uses TRBV30 with TRBJ1-2; 10 bases line up with TRBD1. CDR3 sequence reads: CAGTGDNTNYGYTF. The CDR3 coding sequence is TGTGCCGGGACAGGGGACAACACCAACTATGGCTACACCTTC.